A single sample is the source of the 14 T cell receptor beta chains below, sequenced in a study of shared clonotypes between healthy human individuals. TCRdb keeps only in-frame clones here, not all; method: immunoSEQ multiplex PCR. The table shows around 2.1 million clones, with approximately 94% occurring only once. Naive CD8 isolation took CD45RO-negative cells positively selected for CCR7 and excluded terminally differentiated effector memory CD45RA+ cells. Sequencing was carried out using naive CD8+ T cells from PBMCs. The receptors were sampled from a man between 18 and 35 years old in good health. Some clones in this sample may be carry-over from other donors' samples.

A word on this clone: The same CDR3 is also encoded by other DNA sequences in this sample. The CDR3 spells CASSLSEGERSYEQYF. CDR3 coding DNA: TGTGCCAGCAGTTTGTCGGAGGGGGAGAGGTCCTACGAGCAGTACTTC. This rearrangement joins TRBV27 to TRBJ2-7; tentatively, D is TRBD1 or TRBD2 (6 bases each). Germline V gene sequence: CDR1 MNHEY, CDR2 SMNVEV (reference sequence). Trimming pared 3 bases from V and 1 base from J, leaving 16 bases between. The CDR3 extends over 16 amino acids.

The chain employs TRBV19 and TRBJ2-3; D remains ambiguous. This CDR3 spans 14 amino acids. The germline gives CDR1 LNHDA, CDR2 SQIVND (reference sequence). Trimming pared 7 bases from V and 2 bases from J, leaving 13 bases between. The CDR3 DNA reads TGTGCCAGTACCCCAATGGGTCTCACAGATACGCAGTATTTT. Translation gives CASTPMGLTDTQYF.

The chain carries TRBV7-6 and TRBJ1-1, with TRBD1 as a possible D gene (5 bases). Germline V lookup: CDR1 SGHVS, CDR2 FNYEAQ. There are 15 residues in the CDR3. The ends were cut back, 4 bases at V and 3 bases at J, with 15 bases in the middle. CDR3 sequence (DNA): TGTGCCAGCAGCTCGTTTCGGGACGGGTACACTGAAGCTTTCTTT. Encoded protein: CASSSFRDGYTEAFF.

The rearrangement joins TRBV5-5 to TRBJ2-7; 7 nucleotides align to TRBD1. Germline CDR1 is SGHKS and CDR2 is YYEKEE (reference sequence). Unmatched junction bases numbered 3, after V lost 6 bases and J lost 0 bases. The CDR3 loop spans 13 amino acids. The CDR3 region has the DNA TGTGCCAGCAAAGGACAGGCCTCCTACGAGCAGTACTTC. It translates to CASKGQASYEQYF.

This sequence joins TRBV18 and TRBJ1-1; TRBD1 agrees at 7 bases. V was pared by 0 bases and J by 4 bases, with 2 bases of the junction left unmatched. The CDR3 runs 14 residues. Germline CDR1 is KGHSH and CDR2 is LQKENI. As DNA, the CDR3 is TGTGCCAGCTCACCACCATCAGGGGGCACTGAAGCTTTCTTT. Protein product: CASSPPSGGTEAFF.

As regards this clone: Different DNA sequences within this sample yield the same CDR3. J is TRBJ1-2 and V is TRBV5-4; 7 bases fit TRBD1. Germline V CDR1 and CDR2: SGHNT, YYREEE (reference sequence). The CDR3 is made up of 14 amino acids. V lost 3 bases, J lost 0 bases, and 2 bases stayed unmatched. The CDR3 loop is CASSWDRANYGYTF. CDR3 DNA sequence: TGTGCCAGCAGCTGGGACAGAGCTAACTATGGCTACACCTTC. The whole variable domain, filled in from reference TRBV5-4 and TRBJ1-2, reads ETGVTQSPTHLIKTRGQQVTLRCSSQSGHNTVSWYQQALGQGPQFIFQYYREEENGRGNFPPRFSGLQFPNYSSELNVNALELDDSALYLCASSWDRANYGYTFGSGTRLTVV.

Written as DNA, the CDR3 is TGTGCCAGCATCGGAAGCGGGTCAGGGGAAGATACGCAGTATTTT. It yields the protein CASIGSGSGEDTQYF. This sequence joins TRBV27 and TRBJ2-3, with D perhaps given as TRBD1 or TRBD2 (6 bases each). The CDR3 sequence is 15 residues long. V was trimmed by 7 bases and J by 5 bases, leaving 19 bases between them. Germline V lookup: CDR1 MNHEY, CDR2 SMNVEV (reference sequence).

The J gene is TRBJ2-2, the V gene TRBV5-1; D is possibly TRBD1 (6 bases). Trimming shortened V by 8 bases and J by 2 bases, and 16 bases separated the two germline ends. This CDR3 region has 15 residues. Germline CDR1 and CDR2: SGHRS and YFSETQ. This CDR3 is CASRTGWGNTGELFF. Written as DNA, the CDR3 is TGCGCCAGTCGAACAGGGTGGGGCAACACCGGGGAGCTGTTTTTT.

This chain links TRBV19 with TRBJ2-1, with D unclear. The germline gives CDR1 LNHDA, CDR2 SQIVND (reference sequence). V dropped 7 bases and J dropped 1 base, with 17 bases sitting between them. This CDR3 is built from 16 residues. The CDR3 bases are TGTGCCAGTAACAAGGCAGGCTCCGGTTCCTACAATGAGCAGTTCTTC. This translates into CASNKAGSGSYNEQFF. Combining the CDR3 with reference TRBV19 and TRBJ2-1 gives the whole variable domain DGGITQSPKYLFRKEGQNVTLSCEQNLNHDAMYWYRQDPGQGLRLIYYSQIVNDFQKGDIAEGYSVSREKKESFPLTVTSAQKNPTAFYLCASNKAGSGSYNEQFFGPGTRLTVL.

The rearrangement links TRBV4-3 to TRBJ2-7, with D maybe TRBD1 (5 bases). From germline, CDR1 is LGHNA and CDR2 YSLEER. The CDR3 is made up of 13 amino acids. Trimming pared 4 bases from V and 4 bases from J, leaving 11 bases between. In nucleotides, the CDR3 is TGCGCCAGCAGCCCCTTCCAGGGATACGAGCAGTACTTC. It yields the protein CASSPFQGYEQYF.

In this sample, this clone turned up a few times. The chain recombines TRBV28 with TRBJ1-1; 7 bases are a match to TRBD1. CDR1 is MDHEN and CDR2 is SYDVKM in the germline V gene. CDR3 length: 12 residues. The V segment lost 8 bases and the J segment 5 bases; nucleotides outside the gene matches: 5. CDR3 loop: CASRDSATEAFF. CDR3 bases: TGTGCCAGCCGGGACAGCGCTACTGAAGCTTTCTTT.

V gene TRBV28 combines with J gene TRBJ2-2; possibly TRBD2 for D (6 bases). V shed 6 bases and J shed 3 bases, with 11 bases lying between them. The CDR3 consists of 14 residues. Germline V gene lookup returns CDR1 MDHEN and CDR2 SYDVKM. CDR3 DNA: TGTGCCAGCAGGCCTAGCGCTTACACCGGGGAGCTGTTTTTT. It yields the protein CASRPSAYTGELFF.

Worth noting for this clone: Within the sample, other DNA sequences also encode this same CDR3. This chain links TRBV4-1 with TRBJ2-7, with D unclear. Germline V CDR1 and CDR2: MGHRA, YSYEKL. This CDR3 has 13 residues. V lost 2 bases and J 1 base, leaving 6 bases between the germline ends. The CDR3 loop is CASSQRSSYEQYF. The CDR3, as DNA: TGCGCCAGCAGCCAAAGGAGTTCCTACGAGCAGTACTTC.

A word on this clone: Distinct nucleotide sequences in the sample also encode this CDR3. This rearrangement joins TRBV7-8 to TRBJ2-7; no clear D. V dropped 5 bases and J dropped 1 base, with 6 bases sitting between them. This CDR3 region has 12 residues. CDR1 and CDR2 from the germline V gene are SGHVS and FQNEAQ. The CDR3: CASSPRSYEQYF. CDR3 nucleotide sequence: TGTGCCAGCAGCCCTAGGTCCTACGAGCAGTACTTC.